What follows are 21 T cell receptor beta chains derived from one specimen sequenced in a study of post-analysis software for immune sequencing data. Study outcomes and limitations: TRBV5-6, TRBV5-1 and TRBV20-1 belonged to a set of five TRBV segments that were more frequent in patients than controls.

What these receptors recognize is not known. Libraries were made from TCR beta cDNA, and they carried unique molecular identifiers. TCRdb analysed the PCR reads with MiXCR anew, one entry per CDR3 protein. The table shows under 900,000 distinct CDR3 sequences, with roughly 50% occurring only once. Sequenced: blood. These receptor sequences come from a girl between 10 and 17 years old with multiple sclerosis.

This sequence joins TRBV29-1 and TRBJ1-1; no reliable D call. The germline V and J ends were trimmed by 4 bases and 5 bases, with 20 bases remaining between them. The germline CDR1 and CDR2 sequences are SQVTM and ANQGSEA. This CDR3 contains 15 residues. CDR3 nucleotides: TGCAGCGTTGTTGGTCGACGAAGGTTGTTGACTGAAGCTTTCTTT. This gives the protein CSVVGRRRLLTEAFF.

The CDR3 is CASSSGGAGEKLFF. The CDR3 bases are TGTGCCAGCTCATCAGGGGGCGCGGGTGAAAAACTGTTTTTT. V and J are TRBV18 and TRBJ1-4, with TRBD1 matching 8 bases. Trimming at V came to 5 bases and at J to 7 bases, leaving 6 bases not matched to a gene. In germline, CDR1 is KGHSH, CDR2 LQKENI. There are 14 residues in the CDR3.

J is TRBJ2-4 and V is TRBV20-1; 7 positions agree with TRBD1. Germline V lookup: CDR1 DFQATT, CDR2 SNEGSKA (reference sequence). This CDR3 has 16 residues. With V trimmed by 3 bases and J by 0 bases, 8 bases remained unmatched. As DNA, the CDR3 is TGCAGTGCTAGCCGTAGGGGGCAACTAGCCAAAAACATTCAGTACTTC. Translated, it gives CSASRRGQLAKNIQYF.

The J gene is TRBJ2-3, the V gene TRBV5-1, with D perhaps matching TRBD2 (6 bases). Trimming left V 6 bases short and J 2 bases short, with 13 bases between. The CDR3 loop spans 14 amino acids. Germline values: CDR1 SGHRS, CDR2 YFSETQ. The CDR3 nucleotides read TGCGCCAGCACTAGGCGGGGATTCACAGATACGCAGTATTTT. Amino acid sequence: CASTRRGFTDTQYF.

The rearrangement links TRBV20-1 to TRBJ1-2, with 7 bases matching TRBD1. Germline V CDR1 and CDR2: DFQATT, SNEGSKA (reference sequence). The V gene end was trimmed by 4 bases and the J gene end by 4 bases; junction bases not matched to a gene: 12. CDR3 length: 15 residues. This CDR3 is CSANPGQVFGYGYTF. In nucleotides, the CDR3 is TGCAGTGCTAACCCCGGACAGGTCTTTGGCTATGGCTACACCTTC.

CDR3 bases: TGCGCCAGCAGGGAACTTAGGGGAGAGACCCAGTACTTC. It translates to CASRELRGETQYF. The rearrangement uses TRBV5-1 and TRBJ2-5; D perhaps matches TRBD1 (5 bases). Germline assignment: CDR1 SGHRS and CDR2 YFSETQ. The CDR3 has 13 amino acids. Trimming removed 5 bases from V and 4 bases from J, with 12 bases in between.

To note about this clonotype: A read error may account for a junction end that differs from germline. This chain joins TRBV6-1 and TRBJ2-3; 7 bases are shared with TRBD2. The CDR3 sequence is 18 residues long. The germline V gene encodes CDR1 MNHNS and CDR2 SASEGT. CDR3 loop: CAGSERVWLADSTDTQYF. The CDR3, as DNA: TGTGCCGGCAGTGAAAGGGTGTGGCTAGCGGACTCCACAGATACGCAGTATTTT.

The rearrangement links TRBV9 to TRBJ2-1; the match to TRBD2 covers 9 bases. V gave up 1 base and J gave up 1 base; unmatched junction bases: 9. Germline values: CDR1 SGDLS, CDR2 YYNGEE. The CDR3 has 18 residues. CDR3 in amino acids: CASSVQGSGGHSYNEQFF. CDR3 nucleotide sequence: TGTGCCAGCAGCGTACAGGGAAGCGGGGGGCATTCCTACAATGAGCAGTTCTTC.

This clonotype was seen more than once but under ten times. The CDR3: CSARDRGFEPDTQYF. DNA of the CDR3: TGCAGTGCCCGGGACAGGGGATTCGAGCCAGATACGCAGTATTTT. The genes are TRBV20-1 and TRBJ2-3; 10 nucleotides line up with TRBD1. In germline, CDR1 is DFQATT, CDR2 SNEGSKA (reference sequence). The CDR3 loop spans 15 amino acids. The V segment lost 6 bases and the J segment 4 bases; nucleotides outside the gene matches: 10.

This clonotype turned up a few times. In DNA, the CDR3 is TGTGCCAGCAGCTTGAGATTTACCTACGAGCAGTACTTC. Translation gives CASSLRFTYEQYF. The chain combines TRBV5-5 with TRBJ2-7; no reliable D call. V lost 1 base, J lost 2 bases, and 7 bases lay in between. Germline V gene lookup returns CDR1 SGHKS and CDR2 YYEKEE (reference sequence). This CDR3 contains 13 residues. Full variable domain (remainder filled in from reference TRBV5-5 and TRBJ2-7): DAGVTQSPTHLIKTRGQQVTLRCSPISGHKSVSWYQQVLGQGPQFIFQYYEKEERGRGNFPDRFSARQFPNYSSELNVNALLLGDSALYLCASSLRFTYEQYFGPGTRLTVT.

This clonotype came up a few times. The rearrangement joins TRBV7-9 to TRBJ2-1, with D tentatively TRBD1 or TRBD2 (5 bases each). There are 17 residues in the CDR3. Trimming removed 5 bases at V and 0 bases at J, with 17 bases between. Germline V gene sequence: CDR1 SEHNR, CDR2 FQNEAQ (reference sequence). Written as DNA, the CDR3 is TGTGCCAGCAGCCTTAGTGGGGGAGCCAGCTCCTACAATGAGCAGTTCTTC. It yields the protein CASSLSGGASSYNEQFF. The full variable domain, with the rest looked up from reference TRBV7-9 and TRBJ2-1, is DTGVSQNPRHKITKRGQNVTFRCDPISEHNRLYWYRQTLGQGPEFLTYFQNEAQLEKSRLLSDRFSAERPKGSFSTLEIQRTEQGDSAMYLCASSLSGGASSYNEQFFGPGTRLTVL.

The chain joins TRBV20-1 to TRBJ1-2, with TRBD1 matching 8 bases. The CDR3 has 13 residues. CDR1 and CDR2 (germline): DFQATT, SNEGSKA (reference sequence). The V gene end was trimmed by 0 bases and the J gene end by 6 bases; junction bases not matched to a gene: 3. The CDR3 nucleotides are TGCAGTGCTAGAGACTGGACAGGGCATGGCTACACCTTC. It is translated as CSARDWTGHGYTF.

CDR3 amino acids: CASSLSYRGPLTYEQYF. The DNA of the CDR3 is TGTGCCAGCAGTTTATCTTACAGGGGCCCCCTAACCTACGAGCAGTACTTC. This chain links TRBV27 with TRBJ2-7; TRBD1 matches at 7 bases. V was pared by 0 bases and J by 2 bases, with 10 bases of the junction left unmatched. Germline V gives CDR1 MNHEY, CDR2 SMNVEV (reference sequence). The CDR3 consists of 17 residues.

This clonotype was counted between two and nine times. The V call is TRBV5-1, the J call TRBJ2-3; D uncertain. The germline CDR1 and CDR2 sequences are SGHRS and YFSETQ. Trimming pared 0 bases from V and 2 bases from J, leaving 7 bases between. The CDR3 totals 14 residues. CDR3 in DNA: TGCGCCAGCAGCTTGGAGGCGTACACAGATACGCAGTATTTT. Its protein is CASSLEAYTDTQYF.

This clonotype was recorded a few times. The chain employs TRBV5-5 and TRBJ1-2, with a tentative D call TRBD1 (6 bases). The CDR3 is 15 amino acids. Looked up from germline, CDR1 is SGHKS and CDR2 is YYEKEE (reference sequence). V lost 0 bases and J 3 bases, leaving 12 bases between the germline ends. The CDR3 bases are TGTGCCAGCAGCTTGGCTACAGGGTATGACTATGGCTACACCTTC. Its protein product is CASSLATGYDYGYTF.

This clonotype has only a few counts. V and J are TRBV5-1 and TRBJ2-2, with a weak D call TRBD2 (6 bases). Trimming removed 7 bases from V and 4 bases from J, with 17 bases in between. Germline V gives CDR1 SGHRS, CDR2 YFSETQ. This CDR3 has 15 amino acids. The CDR3 here is CASRSGDRSTGELFF. DNA of the CDR3: TGCGCCAGCCGTAGCGGAGACCGGAGCACCGGGGAGCTGTTTTTT.

This rearrangement joins TRBV20-1 to TRBJ2-5; TRBD2 matches 8 bases. The CDR3 extends over 13 amino acids. Looked up from germline, CDR1 is DFQATT and CDR2 is SNEGSKA (reference sequence). With V trimmed by 3 bases and J by 5 bases, 5 bases remained unmatched. The CDR3 nucleotides read TGCAGTGCTAGTTCGGGAGGGCGGGAGACCCAGTACTTC. It specifies CSASSGGRETQYF.

CDR3 DNA: TGCAGTGCAGGCAGCGGGGGGGGCTACGAGCAGTACTTC. Its translation is CSAGSGGGYEQYF. The V call is TRBV20-1, the J call TRBJ2-7; 10 bases are shared with TRBD2. This CDR3 has 13 amino acids. J lost 3 bases, V lost 6 bases, and 5 bases had no gene match. Germline-derived CDR1 and CDR2 are DFQATT and SNEGSKA (reference sequence).

V usage is TRBV27 and J usage is TRBJ1-5; TRBD1 matches at 10 bases. CDR3 length: 16 residues. CDR1 is MNHEY and CDR2 is SMNVEV in the germline V gene (reference sequence). V lost 5 bases and J lost 1; bases outside the gene matches: 5. The DNA of the CDR3 is TGTGCCAGCAGTCCCCTGGGACAGGGGAGCAATCAGCCCCAGCATTTT. This codes for CASSPLGQGSNQPQHF.

V is TRBV6-5 and J is TRBJ2-4, with 7 bases identical to TRBD2. The J call is uncertain, as TRBJ2-7 better fits the DNA end. Germline V CDR1 and CDR2: MNHEY, SVGAGI. CDR3 length equals 15 residues. Here the CDR3 DNA reads TGTGCCAGCAGCCGCCGTGGGCGGGAGCTGGACGAGCAGTACTTC. This translates into CASSRRGRELDEQYF.

V usage is TRBV28 and J usage is TRBJ2-7; D is undetermined. The CDR3 contains 15 residues. Trimming removed 6 bases from V and 5 bases from J, with 20 bases in between. Germline-derived CDR1 and CDR2 are MDHEN and SYDVKM. The DNA for the CDR3 is TGTGCCAGCAGCTCCCGCCGGGCCCCCCGGAACGAGCAGTACTTC. Protein: CASSSRRAPRNEQYF.